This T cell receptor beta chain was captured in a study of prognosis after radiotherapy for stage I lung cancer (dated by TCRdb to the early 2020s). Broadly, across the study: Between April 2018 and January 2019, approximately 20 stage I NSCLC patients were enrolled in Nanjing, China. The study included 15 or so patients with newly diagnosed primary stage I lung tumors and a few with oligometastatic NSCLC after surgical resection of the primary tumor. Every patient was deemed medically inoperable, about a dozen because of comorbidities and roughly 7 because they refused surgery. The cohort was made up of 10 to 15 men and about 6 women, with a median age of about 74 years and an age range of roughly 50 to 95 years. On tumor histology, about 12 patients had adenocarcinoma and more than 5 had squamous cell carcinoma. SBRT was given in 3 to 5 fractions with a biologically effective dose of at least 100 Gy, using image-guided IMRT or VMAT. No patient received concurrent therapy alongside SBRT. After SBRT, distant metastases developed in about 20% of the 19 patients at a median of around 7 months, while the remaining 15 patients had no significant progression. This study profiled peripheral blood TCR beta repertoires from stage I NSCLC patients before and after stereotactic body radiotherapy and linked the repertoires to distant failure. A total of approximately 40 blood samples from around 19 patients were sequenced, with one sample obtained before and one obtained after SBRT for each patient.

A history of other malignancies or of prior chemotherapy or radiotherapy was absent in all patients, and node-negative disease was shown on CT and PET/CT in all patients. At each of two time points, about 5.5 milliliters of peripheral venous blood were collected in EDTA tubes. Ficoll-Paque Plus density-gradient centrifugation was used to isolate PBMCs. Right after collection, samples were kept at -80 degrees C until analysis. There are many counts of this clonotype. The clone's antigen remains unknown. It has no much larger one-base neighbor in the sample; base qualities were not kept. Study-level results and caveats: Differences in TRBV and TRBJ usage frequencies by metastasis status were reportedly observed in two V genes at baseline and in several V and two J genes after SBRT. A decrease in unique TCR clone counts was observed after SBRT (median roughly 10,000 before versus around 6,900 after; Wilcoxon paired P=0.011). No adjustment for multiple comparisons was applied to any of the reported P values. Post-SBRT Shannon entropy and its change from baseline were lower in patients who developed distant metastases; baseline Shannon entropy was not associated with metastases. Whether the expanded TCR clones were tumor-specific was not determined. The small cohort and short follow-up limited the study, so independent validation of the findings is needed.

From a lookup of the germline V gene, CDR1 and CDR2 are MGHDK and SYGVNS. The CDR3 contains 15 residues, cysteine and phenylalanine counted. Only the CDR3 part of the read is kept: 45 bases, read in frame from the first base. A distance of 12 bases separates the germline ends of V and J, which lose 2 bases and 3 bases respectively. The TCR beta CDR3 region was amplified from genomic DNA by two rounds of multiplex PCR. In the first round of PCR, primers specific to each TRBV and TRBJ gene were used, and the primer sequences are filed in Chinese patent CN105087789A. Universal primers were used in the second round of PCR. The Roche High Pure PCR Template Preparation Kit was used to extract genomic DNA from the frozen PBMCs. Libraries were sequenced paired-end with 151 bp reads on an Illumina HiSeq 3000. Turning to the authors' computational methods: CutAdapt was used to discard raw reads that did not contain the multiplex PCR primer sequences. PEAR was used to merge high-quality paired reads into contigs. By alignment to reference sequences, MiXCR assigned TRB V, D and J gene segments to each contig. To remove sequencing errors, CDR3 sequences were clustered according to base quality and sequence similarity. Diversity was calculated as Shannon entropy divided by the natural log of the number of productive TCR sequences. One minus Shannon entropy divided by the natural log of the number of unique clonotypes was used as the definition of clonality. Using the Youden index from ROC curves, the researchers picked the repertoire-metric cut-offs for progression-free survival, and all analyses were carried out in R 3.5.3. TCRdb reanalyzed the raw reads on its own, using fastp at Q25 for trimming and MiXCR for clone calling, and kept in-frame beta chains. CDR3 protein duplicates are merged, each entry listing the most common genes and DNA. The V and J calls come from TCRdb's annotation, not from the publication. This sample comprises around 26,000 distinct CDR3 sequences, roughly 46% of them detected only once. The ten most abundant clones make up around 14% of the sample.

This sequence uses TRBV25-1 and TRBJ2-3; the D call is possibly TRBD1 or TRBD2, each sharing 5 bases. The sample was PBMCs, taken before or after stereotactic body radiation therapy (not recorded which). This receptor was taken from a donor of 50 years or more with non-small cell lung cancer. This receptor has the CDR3 CASSEGGPKTDTQYF. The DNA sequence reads TGTGCCAGCAGTGAAGGGGGACCAAAAACAGATACGCAGTATTTT. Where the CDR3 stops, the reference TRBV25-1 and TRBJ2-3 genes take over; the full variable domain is EADIYQTPRYLVIGTGKKITLECSQTMGHDKMYWYQQDPGMELHLIHYSYGVNSTEKGDLSSESTVSRIRTEHFPLTLESARPSHTSQYLCASSEGGPKTDTQYFGPGTRLTVL.